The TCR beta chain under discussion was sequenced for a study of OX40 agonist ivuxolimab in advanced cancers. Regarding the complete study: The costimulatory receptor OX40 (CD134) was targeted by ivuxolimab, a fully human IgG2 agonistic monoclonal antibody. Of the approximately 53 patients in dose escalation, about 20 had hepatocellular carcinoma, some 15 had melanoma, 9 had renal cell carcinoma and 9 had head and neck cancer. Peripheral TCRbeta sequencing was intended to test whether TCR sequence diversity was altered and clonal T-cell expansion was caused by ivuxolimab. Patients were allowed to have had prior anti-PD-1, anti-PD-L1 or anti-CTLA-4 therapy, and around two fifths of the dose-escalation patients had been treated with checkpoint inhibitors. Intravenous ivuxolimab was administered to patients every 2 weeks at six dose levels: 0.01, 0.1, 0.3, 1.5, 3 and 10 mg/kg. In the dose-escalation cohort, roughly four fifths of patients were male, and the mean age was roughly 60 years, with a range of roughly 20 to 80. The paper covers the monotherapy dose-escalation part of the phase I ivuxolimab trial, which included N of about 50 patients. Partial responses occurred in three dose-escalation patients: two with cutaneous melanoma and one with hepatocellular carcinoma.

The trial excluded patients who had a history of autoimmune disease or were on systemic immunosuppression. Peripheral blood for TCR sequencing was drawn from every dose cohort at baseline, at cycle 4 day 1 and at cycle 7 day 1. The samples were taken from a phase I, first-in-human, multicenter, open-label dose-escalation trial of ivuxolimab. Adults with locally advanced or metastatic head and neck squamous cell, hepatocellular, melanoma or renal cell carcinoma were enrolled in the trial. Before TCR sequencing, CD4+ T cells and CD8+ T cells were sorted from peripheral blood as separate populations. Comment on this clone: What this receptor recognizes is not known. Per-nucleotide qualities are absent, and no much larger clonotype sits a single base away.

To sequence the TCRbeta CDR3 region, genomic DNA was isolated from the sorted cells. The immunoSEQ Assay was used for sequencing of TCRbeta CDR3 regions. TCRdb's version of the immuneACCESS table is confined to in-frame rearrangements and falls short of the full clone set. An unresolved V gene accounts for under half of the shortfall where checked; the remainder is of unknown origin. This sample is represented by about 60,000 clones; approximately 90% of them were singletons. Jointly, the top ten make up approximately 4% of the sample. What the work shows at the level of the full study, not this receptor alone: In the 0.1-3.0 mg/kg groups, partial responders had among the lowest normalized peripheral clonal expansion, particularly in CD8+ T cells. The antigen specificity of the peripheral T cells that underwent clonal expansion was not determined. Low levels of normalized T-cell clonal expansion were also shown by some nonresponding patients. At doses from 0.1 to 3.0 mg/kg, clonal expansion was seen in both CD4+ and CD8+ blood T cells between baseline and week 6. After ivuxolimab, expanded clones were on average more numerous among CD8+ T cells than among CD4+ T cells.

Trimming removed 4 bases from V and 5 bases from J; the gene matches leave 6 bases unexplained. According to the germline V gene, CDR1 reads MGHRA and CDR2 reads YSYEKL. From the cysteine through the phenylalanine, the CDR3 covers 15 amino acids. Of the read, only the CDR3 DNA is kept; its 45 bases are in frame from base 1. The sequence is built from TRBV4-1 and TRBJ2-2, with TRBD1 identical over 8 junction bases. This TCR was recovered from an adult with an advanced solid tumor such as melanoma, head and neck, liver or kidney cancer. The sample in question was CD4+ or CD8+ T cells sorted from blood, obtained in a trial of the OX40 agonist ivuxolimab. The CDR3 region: CASSPPTGGTGELFF. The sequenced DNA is TGCGCCAGCAGCCCCCCCACAGGGGGGACCGGGGAGCTGTTTTTT.